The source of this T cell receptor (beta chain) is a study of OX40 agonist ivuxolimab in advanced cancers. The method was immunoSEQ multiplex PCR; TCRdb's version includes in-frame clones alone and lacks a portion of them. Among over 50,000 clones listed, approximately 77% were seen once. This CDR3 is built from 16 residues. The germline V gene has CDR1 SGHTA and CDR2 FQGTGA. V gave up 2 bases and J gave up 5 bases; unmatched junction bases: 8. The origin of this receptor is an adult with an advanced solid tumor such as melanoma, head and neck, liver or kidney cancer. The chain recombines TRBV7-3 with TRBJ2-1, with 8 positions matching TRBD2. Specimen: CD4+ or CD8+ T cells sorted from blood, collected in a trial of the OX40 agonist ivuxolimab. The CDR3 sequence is CASSLDRLAGHNEQFF. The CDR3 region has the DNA TGTGCCAGCAGCTTAGATCGTCTAGCGGGTCACAATGAGCAGTTCTTC.